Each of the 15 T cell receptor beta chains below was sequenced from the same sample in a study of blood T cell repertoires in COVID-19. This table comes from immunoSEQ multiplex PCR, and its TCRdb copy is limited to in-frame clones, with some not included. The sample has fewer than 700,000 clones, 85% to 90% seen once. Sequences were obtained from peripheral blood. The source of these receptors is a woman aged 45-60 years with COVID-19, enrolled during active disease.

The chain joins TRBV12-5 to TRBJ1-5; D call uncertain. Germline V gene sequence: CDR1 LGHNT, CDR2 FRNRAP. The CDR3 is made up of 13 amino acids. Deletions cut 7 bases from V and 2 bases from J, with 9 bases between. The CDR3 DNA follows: TGTGCTAGTGCCCAAGAGGGCAATCAGCCCCAGCATTTT. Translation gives CASAQEGNQPQHF.

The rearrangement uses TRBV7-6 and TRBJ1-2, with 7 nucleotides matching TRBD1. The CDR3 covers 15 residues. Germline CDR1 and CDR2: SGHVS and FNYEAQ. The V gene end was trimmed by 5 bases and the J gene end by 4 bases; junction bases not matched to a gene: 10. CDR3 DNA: TGTGCCAGCAGCCCGAGCGTCGGGACAGTCTATGGCTACACCTTC. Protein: CASSPSVGTVYGYTF.

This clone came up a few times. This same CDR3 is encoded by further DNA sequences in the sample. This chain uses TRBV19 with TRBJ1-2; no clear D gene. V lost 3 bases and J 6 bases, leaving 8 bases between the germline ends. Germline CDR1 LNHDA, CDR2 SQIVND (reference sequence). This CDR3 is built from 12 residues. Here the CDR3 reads CASSIRGNGYTF. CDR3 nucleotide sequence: TGTGCCAGTAGTATCAGAGGTAATGGCTACACCTTC. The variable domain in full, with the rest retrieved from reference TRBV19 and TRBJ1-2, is DGGITQSPKYLFRKEGQNVTLSCEQNLNHDAMYWYRQDPGQGLRLIYYSQIVNDFQKGDIAEGYSVSREKKESFPLTVTSAQKNPTAFYLCASSIRGNGYTFGSGTRLTVV.

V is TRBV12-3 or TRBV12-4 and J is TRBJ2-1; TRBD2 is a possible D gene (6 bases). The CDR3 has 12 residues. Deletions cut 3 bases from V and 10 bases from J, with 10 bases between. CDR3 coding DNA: TGTGCCAGCAGTTTGCGGGGAACCGAGCAGTTCTTC. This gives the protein CASSLRGTEQFF.

This CDR3 reads CASSQQRVNTEAFF. CDR3 bases: TGTGCCAGCAGCCAGCAGCGGGTTAACACTGAAGCTTTCTTT. This chain links TRBV3-1 (or the pseudogene TRBV3-2) with TRBJ1-1; the D is unclear. Trimming removed 3 bases at V and 2 bases at J, with 10 bases between. Germline lookup yields CDR1 LGHDT and CDR2 YNNKEL (reference sequence). The CDR3 is made up of 14 amino acids.

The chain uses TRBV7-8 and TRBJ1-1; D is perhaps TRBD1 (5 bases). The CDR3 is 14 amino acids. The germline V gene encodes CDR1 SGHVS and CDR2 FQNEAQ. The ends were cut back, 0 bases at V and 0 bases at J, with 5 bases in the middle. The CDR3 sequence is CASSLAGVNTEAFF. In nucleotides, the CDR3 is TGTGCCAGCAGCTTAGCAGGGGTGAACACTGAAGCTTTCTTT.

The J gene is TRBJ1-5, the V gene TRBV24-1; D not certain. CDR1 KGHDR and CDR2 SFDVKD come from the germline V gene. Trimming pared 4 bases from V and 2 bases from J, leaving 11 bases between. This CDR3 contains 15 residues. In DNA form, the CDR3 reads TGTGCCACCAGTGACCCGACGGAGGGCAATCAGCCCCAGCATTTT. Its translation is CATSDPTEGNQPQHF.

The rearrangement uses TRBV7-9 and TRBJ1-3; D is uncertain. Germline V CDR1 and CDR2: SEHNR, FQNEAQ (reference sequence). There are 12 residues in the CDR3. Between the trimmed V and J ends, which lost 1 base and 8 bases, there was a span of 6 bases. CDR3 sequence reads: CASSLVGDTIYF. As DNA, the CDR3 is TGTGCCAGCAGCTTAGTCGGGGACACCATATATTTT.

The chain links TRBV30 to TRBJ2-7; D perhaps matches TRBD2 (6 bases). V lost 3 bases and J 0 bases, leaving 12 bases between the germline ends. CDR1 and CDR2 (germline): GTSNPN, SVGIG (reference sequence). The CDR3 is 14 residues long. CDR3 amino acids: CAWRRAGTSYEQYF. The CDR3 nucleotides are TGTGCCTGGAGAAGGGCGGGGACCTCCTACGAGCAGTACTTC.

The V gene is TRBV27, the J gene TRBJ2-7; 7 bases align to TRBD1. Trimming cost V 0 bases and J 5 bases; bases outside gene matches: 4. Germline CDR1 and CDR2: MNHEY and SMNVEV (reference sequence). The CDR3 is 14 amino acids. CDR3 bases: TGTGCCAGCAGTTTATCAAGGGGGCGCGACGAGCAGTACTTC. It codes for CASSLSRGRDEQYF.

CDR3 DNA: TGTGCCAGCAGCTTGTTTGGTAGGGGGACTGAAGCTTTCTTT. The encoded protein is CASSLFGRGTEAFF. The gene calls are TRBV5-4 and TRBJ1-1, with D tentatively TRBD1 (6 bases). The germline CDR1 and CDR2 sequences are SGHNT and YYREEE (reference sequence). The V gene lost 1 base and the J gene lost 5 bases, with 12 bases spanning the gap. The CDR3 covers 14 residues.

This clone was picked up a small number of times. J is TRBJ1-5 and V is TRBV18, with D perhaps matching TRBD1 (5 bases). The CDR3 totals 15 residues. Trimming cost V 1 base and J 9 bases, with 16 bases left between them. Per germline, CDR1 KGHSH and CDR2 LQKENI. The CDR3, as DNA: TGTGCCAGCTCACCACGGTCAAGCATGGGGGGGCCCCAGCATTTT. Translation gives CASSPRSSMGGPQHF.

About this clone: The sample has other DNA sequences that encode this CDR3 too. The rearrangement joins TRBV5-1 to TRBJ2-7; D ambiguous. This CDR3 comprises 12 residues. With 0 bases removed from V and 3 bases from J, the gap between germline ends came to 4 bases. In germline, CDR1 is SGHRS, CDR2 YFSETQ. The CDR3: CASSLDNYEQYF. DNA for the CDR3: TGCGCCAGCAGCTTGGACAACTACGAGCAGTACTTC.

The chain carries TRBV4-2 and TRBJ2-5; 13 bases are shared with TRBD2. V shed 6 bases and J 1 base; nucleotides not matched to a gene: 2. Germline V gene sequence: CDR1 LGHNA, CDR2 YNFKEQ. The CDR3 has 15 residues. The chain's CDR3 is CASSTSGGVQETQYF. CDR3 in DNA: TGTGCCAGCAGTACTAGCGGGGGGGTCCAAGAGACCCAGTACTTC.

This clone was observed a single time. The CDR3 nucleotides are TGTGCCAGCAGTTACTCCGGTGGGGGGGCTGAAGCTTTCTTT. Amino acid sequence: CASSYSGGGAEAFF. This chain connects TRBV6-5 to TRBJ1-1, with D tentatively TRBD1 (5 bases). Germline V gene data show CDR1 as MNHEY and CDR2 as SVGAGI. Deletions cut 0 bases from V and 6 bases from J, with 11 bases between. The CDR3 covers 14 residues.